This TCR beta chain was recovered during a study of human T cells and chemical hapten exposure. Study as a whole: TCR yield per sample varied, mainly due to pooled library volumes. Findings of the study overall: Sensitizing to DPC left TCRs with a frequency above 1 in 1000 unaltered.

Library construction involved attaching unique molecular identifiers to individual cDNA molecules, which allowed quantitative, reproducible TCR counting. TCRdb fed the reads into MiXCR, producing one record per CDR3 protein. This sample has 2,000 or so distinct CDR3 sequences, with roughly half found just once. The table lists this clonotype with a few counts. As yet, its antigen is unknown. Germline CDR1 is LGHNA and CDR2 is YNFKEQ. The V and J ends lost 5 bases and 4 bases, in that order; junction bases with no gene match: 7. CDR3 size: 14 residues. Treatment defined: therapeutic diphenylcyclopropenone sensitization with weekly scalp DPC. Unfractionated whole blood yielded total RNA.

The receptor's source is an adult with alopecia areata. Some clones in this sample may be carry-over from other donors' samples. This table probably holds off-target reads from a library built for another chain. The chain joins TRBV4-2 to TRBJ2-7; TRBD2 agrees at 8 bases. The sample consisted of whole blood, taken before DPC sensitization or 2, 6, or about 24 weeks after (not recorded which). The CDR3 DNA is TGTGCCAGCAGCACCGGGGGGGGTGTGTACGAGCAGTACTTC. Encoded protein: CASSTGGGVYEQYF.